The T cell receptor beta chain under discussion was sequenced for a study of T cells in localized non-small cell lung cancer. V shed 2 bases, J shed 6 bases, and the junction held 26 bases outside the gene matches. CDR3 length: 22 residues. Study-level points and caveats: Sequencing was restricted to one tumor region; therefore, heterogeneity remains possible. The highest T cell clonality was in uninvolved adjacent lung, above tumor. Those with higher blood T cell density had longer overall survival. A median of about 58 of the top 100 tumor clones appeared in adjacent lung, which was paired and uninvolved.

Comment on this clone: The antigen is not known.

TCRdb's copy holds only in-frame clones and misses some; the assay was immunoSEQ multiplex PCR. The sample carries around 48,000 clones, around 77% recorded once. The source of this sequence is a man aged 40-75 years with stage I squamous cell lung carcinoma. Material: peripheral blood, obtained before any cancer treatment. V usage is TRBV23-1 and J usage is TRBJ2-1, with 9 bases identical to TRBD2. TRBV23-1 is identified as an open reading frame with a role that is uncertain. The CDR3 DNA sequence: TGCGCCAGCAGTCAAAATGACGGCCGCAGGGGAGCGGGGGGCCGCGCCGGCAATGAGCAGTTCTTC. Amino acid sequence: CASSQNDGRRGAGGRAGNEQFF.